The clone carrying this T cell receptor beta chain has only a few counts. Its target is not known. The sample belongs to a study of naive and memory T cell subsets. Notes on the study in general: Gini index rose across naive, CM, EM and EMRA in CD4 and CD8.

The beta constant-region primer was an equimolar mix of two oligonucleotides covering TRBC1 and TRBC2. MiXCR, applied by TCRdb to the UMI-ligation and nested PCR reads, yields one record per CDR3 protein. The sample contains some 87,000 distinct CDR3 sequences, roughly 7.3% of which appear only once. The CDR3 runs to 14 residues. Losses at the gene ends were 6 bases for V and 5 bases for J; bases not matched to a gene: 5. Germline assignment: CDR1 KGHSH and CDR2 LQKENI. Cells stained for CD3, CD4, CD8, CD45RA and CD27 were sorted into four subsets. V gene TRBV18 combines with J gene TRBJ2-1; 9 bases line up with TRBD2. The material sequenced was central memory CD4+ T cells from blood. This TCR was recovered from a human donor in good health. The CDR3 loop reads CASSPTSGHNEQFF. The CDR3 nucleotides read TGTGCCAGCTCCCCCACTAGCGGGCACAATGAGCAGTTCTTC.